One and the same sample provided the 17 T cell receptor beta chains below, sequenced in a study of identical twins. TCRdb fed the 5' RACE reads into MiXCR, producing one record per CDR3 protein. The sample includes about 240,000 distinct CDR3 sequences, over 9.5% of them seen just once. Sequenced sample: memory T cells sorted from blood. These TCRs come from a man aged 45 to 65 in good health.

This clonotype was seen at least ten times. The genes are TRBV5-1 and TRBJ2-1, with 7 bases lining up with TRBD2. After removal of 6 bases from V and 7 bases from J, the junction contained 19 bases not matched to a gene. Germline CDR1 and CDR2: SGHRS and YFSETQ. CDR3 size: 17 residues. For the CDR3, the DNA is TGCGCCAGCAAAAAACGGAGCGGGGAGGGCCCCTCTAATGAGCAGTTCTTC. Translated, it gives CASKKRSGEGPSNEQFF.

This chain connects TRBV27 to TRBJ1-5; TRBD1 might be the D (6 bases). The CDR3 is 16 residues long. Trimming pared 1 base from V and 2 bases from J, leaving 12 bases between. Germline V CDR1 and CDR2: MNHEY, SMNVEV (reference sequence). The chain's CDR3 is CASSLFFRGGNQPQHF. The CDR3 DNA reads as TGTGCCAGCAGTTTATTCTTCAGGGGTGGCAATCAGCCCCAGCATTTT.

The table lists this clonotype with many counts. The V call is TRBV12-5, the J call TRBJ2-1; 8 bases map to TRBD2. Germline trimming cut 5 bases from V and 9 bases from J; bases unmatched to any gene: 6. The CDR3 has 13 amino acids. Germline CDR1 and CDR2: LGHNT and FRNRAP. The CDR3 DNA reads as TGTGCTAGTGGTGGGAGCGGGAGTGGTGAGCAGTTCTTC. Encoded protein: CASGGSGSGEQFF.

This rearrangement joins TRBV27 to TRBJ2-3, with D perhaps given as TRBD1 or TRBD2 (6 bases each). Germline V CDR1 and CDR2: MNHEY, SMNVEV (reference sequence). CDR3 length: 15 residues. V gave up 7 bases and J gave up 4 bases, with 18 bases separating them. Here the CDR3 reads CASTLGGREADTQYF. Here the CDR3 DNA reads TGTGCCAGCACCCTGGGGGGCAGGGAGGCAGATACGCAGTATTTT.

This clonotype was seen many times. This rearrangement joins TRBV6-2 or TRBV6-3 to TRBJ2-7, with TRBD2 as a possible D gene (6 bases). The V end lost 8 bases, the J end lost 1 base, and 12 bases lay between the germline ends. CDR3 length equals 13 residues. Germline V CDR1 and CDR2: MNHEY, SVGEGT. CDR3 sequence (DNA): TGTGCCAGCCAAGGGACTTTATCCTACGAGCAGTACTTC. Translation: CASQGTLSYEQYF.

In its sample, this clonotype was seen a few times. V and J are TRBV10-3 and TRBJ2-7, with D perhaps matching TRBD2 (5 bases). Trimming removed 4 bases from V and 4 bases from J, with 29 bases in between. Germline V gene sequence: CDR1 ENHRY, CDR2 SYGVKD. This CDR3 spans 19 amino acids. The CDR3 loop is CAISGGPWGSEMPRYEQYF. The CDR3 DNA is TGTGCCATCAGTGGCGGGCCATGGGGTAGCGAGATGCCCCGGTACGAGCAGTACTTC.

The rearrangement links TRBV20-1 to TRBJ2-6; TRBD2 matches 10 bases. The CDR3 covers 17 residues. Trimming cost V 3 bases and J 4 bases; bases outside gene matches: 9. Germline loops: CDR1 DFQATT, CDR2 SNEGSKA (reference sequence). The CDR3 protein is CSASGASGRTGANVLTF. CDR3 sequence (DNA): TGCAGTGCTAGTGGGGCTAGCGGGAGAACGGGGGCCAACGTCCTGACTTTC.

The gene calls are TRBV5-1 and TRBJ2-3, with D perhaps matching TRBD2 (7 bases). The CDR3 contains 17 residues. CDR1 and CDR2 from the germline V gene are SGHRS and YFSETQ. Trimming removed 4 bases from V and 2 bases from J, with 20 bases in between. CDR3 sequence reads: CASSLMGGDTNTDTQYF. The CDR3 DNA sequence: TGCGCCAGCAGCCTGATGGGGGGGGACACTAACACAGATACGCAGTATTTT.

This clonotype was observed many times. The chain has TRBV20-1 and TRBJ2-7; D gene ambiguous. The germline V gene encodes CDR1 DFQATT and CDR2 SNEGSKA (reference sequence). Deletions cut 6 bases from V and 2 bases from J, with 17 bases between. This CDR3 contains 14 residues. This CDR3 is CSADIRATTYEQYF. As DNA, the CDR3 is TGCAGTGCCGACATCCGGGCAACAACCTACGAGCAGTACTTC.

The chain employs TRBV20-1 and TRBJ2-1, with D possibly TRBD2 on 6 matching bases. The length of the CDR3 is 13 residues. Germline CDR1 and CDR2: DFQATT and SNEGSKA (reference sequence). V lost 6 bases, J lost 2 bases, and 11 bases lay in between. DNA for the CDR3: TGCAGTGCGGCGGGGCCGACCTACAATGAGCAGTTCTTC. It codes for CSAAGPTYNEQFF.

J is TRBJ2-4 and V is TRBV3-1; no reliable D call. Germline lookup yields CDR1 LGHDT and CDR2 YNNKEL (reference sequence). The length of the CDR3 is 14 residues. The V end was cut by 5 bases, the J end by 0 bases, with 8 bases between. This CDR3 reads CASSVGIAKNIQYF. The CDR3 region has the DNA TGTGCCAGCAGCGTAGGTATAGCCAAAAACATTCAGTACTTC.

Ten or more counts support this clonotype. The V gene is TRBV20-1, the J gene TRBJ2-3; 15 positions match TRBD2. Germline V gene sequence: CDR1 DFQATT, CDR2 SNEGSKA (reference sequence). The CDR3 loop spans 18 amino acids. V lost 6 bases to trimming and J lost 3 bases; unmatched junction nucleotides: 13. CDR3 loop: CSADGLAGGPGGTDTQYF. In DNA form, the CDR3 reads TGCAGTGCGGACGGACTAGCGGGAGGGCCGGGGGGGACAGATACGCAGTATTTT.

There are many counts of this clonotype. The chain uses TRBV4-2 and TRBJ2-5; 12 bases are a match to TRBD1. The germline V gene encodes CDR1 LGHNA and CDR2 YNFKEQ. V was pared by 1 base and J by 4 bases, with 4 bases of the junction left unmatched. CDR3 length: 16 residues. The CDR3 DNA reads as TGTGCCAGCAGCCAAGTGGGACAGGGGGCTGTAGAGACCCAGTACTTC. Encoded protein: CASSQVGQGAVETQYF.

This chain links TRBV10-3 with TRBJ1-5; D may be TRBD1 (6 bases). This CDR3 spans 13 amino acids. Germline CDR1 and CDR2: ENHRY and SYGVKD. V lost 11 bases to trimming and J lost 2 bases, with 13 bases between them. CDR3 in DNA: TGTGCCTGCTCGGACAGAGGCAATCAGCCCCAGCATTTT. Encoded protein: CACSDRGNQPQHF.

In this sample, this clonotype turned up a few times. The chain joins TRBV10-3 to TRBJ1-2, with 9 nucleotides matching TRBD1. The CDR3 extends over 15 amino acids. Trimming removed 2 bases from V and 6 bases from J; junction bases left unmatched: 7. Germline-derived CDR1 and CDR2 are ENHRY and SYGVKD. CDR3: CAISETGGVLDGYTF. In DNA form, the CDR3 reads TGTGCCATCAGTGAGACAGGGGGCGTCCTGGATGGCTACACCTTC.

The gene calls are TRBV6-1 and TRBJ2-1; 8 bases are shared with TRBD2. Trimming at V came to 6 bases and at J to 6 bases, leaving 13 bases not matched to a gene. Germline assignment: CDR1 MNHNS and CDR2 SASEGT. The CDR3 length is 16 residues. The CDR3 region has the DNA TGTGCCAGCAGGGCGATAGCGGGACTAGGAGGCAATGAGCAGTTCTTC. Its translation is CASRAIAGLGGNEQFF.

This clonotype was picked up a small number of times. The chain employs TRBV13 and TRBJ1-2; D is perhaps TRBD1 (6 bases). The V end was cut by 4 bases, the J end by 4 bases, with 13 bases between. The germline CDR1 and CDR2 sequences are PRHDT and FYEKMQ (reference sequence). This CDR3 has 14 amino acids. The CDR3 nucleotides read TGTGCCAGCAGCTCCCTGACAGGATCCTATGGCTACACCTTC. Encoded protein: CASSSLTGSYGYTF.